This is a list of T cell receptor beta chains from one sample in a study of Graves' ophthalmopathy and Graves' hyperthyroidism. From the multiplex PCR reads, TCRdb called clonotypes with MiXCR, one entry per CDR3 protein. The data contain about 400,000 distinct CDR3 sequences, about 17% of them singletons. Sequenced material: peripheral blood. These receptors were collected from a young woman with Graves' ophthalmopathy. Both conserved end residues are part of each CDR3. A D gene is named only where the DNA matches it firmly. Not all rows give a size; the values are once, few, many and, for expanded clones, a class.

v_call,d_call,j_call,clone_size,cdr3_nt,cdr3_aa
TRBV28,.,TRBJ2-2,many,TGTGCCAGCAGTCGCAGGGAAGGGGCTTGGGCCGGGGAGCTGTTTTTT,CASSRREGAWAGELFF
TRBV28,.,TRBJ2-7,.,TGTGCCAGCATCAAAACCGGGGGACCCTACGAGCAGTACTTC,CASIKTGGPYEQYF
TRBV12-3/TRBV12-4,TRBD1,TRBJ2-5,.,TGTGCCAGCTTCGAATCGGACAGGGCAAAGACCCAGTACTTC,CASFESDRAKTQYF
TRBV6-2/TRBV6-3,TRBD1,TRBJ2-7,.,TGTGCCAGCAGTTACTCGCAGGGGGCGGACGAGCAGTACTTC,CASSYSQGADEQYF
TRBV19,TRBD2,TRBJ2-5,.,TGTGCCAGTAGTATAAGAGCGGGAGGTGAGACCCAGTACTTC,CASSIRAGGETQYF
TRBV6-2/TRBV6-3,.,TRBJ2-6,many,TGTGCCAGCAATCTGAGGCCAGGGGCCAACGTCCTGACTTTC,CASNLRPGANVLTF
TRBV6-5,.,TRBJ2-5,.,TGTGCCAGCAGTTTTCAACTAGGAGGAGTACGGACCCAGTACTTC,CASSFQLGGVRTQYF
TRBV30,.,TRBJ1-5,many,TGTGCCTGGAGCGACATCGACAGGCCCAATCAGCCCCAGCATTTT,CAWSDIDRPNQPQHF
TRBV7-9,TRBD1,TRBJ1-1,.,TGTGCCAGCAGCTTACAGGGGGAGGTTGGCACTGAAGCTTTCTTT,CASSLQGEVGTEAFF
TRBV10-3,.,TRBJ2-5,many,TGTGCCATCAGTGAGGGCGAAGAGACCCAGTACTTC,CAISEGEETQYF
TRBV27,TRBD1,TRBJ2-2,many,TGTGCCAGCGGTCCCGGGACAGGGGCCGGGGAGCTGTTTTTT,CASGPGTGAGELFF
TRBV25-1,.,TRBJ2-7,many,TGTGCCAGCAGTGAATATACCCGACGGGGCGTTCACGAGCAGTACTTC,CASSEYTRRGVHEQYF
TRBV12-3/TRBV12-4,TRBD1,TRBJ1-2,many,TGTGCCAGCAGCCAGACAGGGGCATATGGCTACACCTTC,CASSQTGAYGYTF
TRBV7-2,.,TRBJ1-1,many,TGTGCCAGCAGCTTAGGGCCGGGGAACACTGAAGCTTTCTTT,CASSLGPGNTEAFF
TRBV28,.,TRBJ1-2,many,TGTGCCAGCAGCTTGGGGGGACATAACTATGGCTACACCTTC,CASSLGGHNYGYTF
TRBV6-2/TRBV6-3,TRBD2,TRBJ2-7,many,TGTGCCAGCAGTTACACCTCCCGGCGAGCGGGAGCATACGAGCAGTACTTC,CASSYTSRRAGAYEQYF
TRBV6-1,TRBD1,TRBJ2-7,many,TGTGCCAGCCTCCGGACAGGGGTCTACGAGCAGTACTTC,CASLRTGVYEQYF
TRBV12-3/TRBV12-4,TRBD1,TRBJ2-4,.,TGTGCCAGCAGCCTCGGACAGGGGGCGCGGAATCAGTACTTC,CASSLGQGARNQYF
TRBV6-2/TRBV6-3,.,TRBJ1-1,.,TGTGCCAGCAGCTGGACAGATATGAACACTGAAGCTTTCTTT,CASSWTDMNTEAFF
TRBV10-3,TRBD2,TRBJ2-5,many,TGTGCCATCAGTGAGTCTTCCAGCGGGGGGACCCAAGAGACCCAGTACTTC,CAISESSSGGTQETQYF
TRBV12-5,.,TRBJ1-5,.,TGTGCTAGTGGCCCGAACTTGGGAGGTAGCAATCAGCCCCAGCATTTT,CASGPNLGGSNQPQHF
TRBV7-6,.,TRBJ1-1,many,TGTGCCAGCAGCTTACCGGGGGGAGGCACTGAAGCTTTCTTT,CASSLPGGGTEAFF
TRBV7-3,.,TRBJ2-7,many,TGTGCCAGCAGCTTAACGTCGGGGGCTCAGTTGTACGAGCAGTACTTC,CASSLTSGAQLYEQYF
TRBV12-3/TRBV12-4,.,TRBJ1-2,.,TGTGCCAGCATGGGGACGGTCGCTAACTATGGCTACACCTTC,CASMGTVANYGYTF
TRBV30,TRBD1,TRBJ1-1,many,TGTGCCTGGCAACCGGGACAGGGGAGGAAGCGCGCTTTCTTT,CAWQPGQGRKRAFF
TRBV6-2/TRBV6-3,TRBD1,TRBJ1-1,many,TGTGCCAGCAGGTCGACAGGGGGGAACTCTGAAGCTTTCTTT,CASRSTGGNSEAFF
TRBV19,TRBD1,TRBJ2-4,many,TGTGCCAGTAGTATCGACCAGGGGGCTGACCAAAACATTCAGTACTTC,CASSIDQGADQNIQYF
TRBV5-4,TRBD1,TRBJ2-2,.,TGTGCCAGCAGCAGCGCGACAGGGTTAGCCGGGGAGCTGTTTTTT,CASSSATGLAGELFF
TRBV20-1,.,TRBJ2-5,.,TGCAGTGCTGAACTTGGGCCCGCAGAGACCCAGTACTTC,CSAELGPAETQYF
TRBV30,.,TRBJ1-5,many,TGTGCCTGGAGTATGGGGGCCAAGGCCCAGCATTTT,CAWSMGAKAQHF
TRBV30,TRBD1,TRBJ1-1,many,TGTGCCTACCTCCTCCGGGACAGGGACACTGAAGCTTTCTTT,CAYLLRDRDTEAFF
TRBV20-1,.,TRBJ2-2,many,TGCAGTGCTACACGGCCTCGTCTTGCGGGCTACGAAGTAGCCGGGGAGCTGTTTTTT,CSATRPRLAGYEVAGELFF
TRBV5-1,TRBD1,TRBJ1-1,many,TGCGCCAGCAGCCGGACAGGGACGAACACTGAAGCTTTCTTT,CASSRTGTNTEAFF
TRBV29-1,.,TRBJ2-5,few,TGCAGCGGGAGCGGCCCCCAAGAGACCCAGTACTTC,CSGSGPQETQYF